This is a list of T cell receptor beta chains from one sample in a study of human T cells and chemical hapten exposure. TCRdb ran MiXCR on the RACE reads and lists one entry per CDR3 protein. The table has over 100,000 distinct CDR3 sequences, more than 7% seen once. This specimen was whole blood, taken in connection with sensitization to the hapten diphenylcyclopropenone (DPC). The receptors here all came from a woman in her thirties or forties with alopecia areata. Some clones in this sample may be carry-over from other donors' samples. CDR3s leave out the opening cysteine and the closing phenylalanine or tryptophan.

TRBJ2-2 | 10 | TRBV28 | ASSERGSRLF
TRBJ1-2 | 12 | TRBV28 | ASSLRYRNYGYT
TRBJ2-7 | 14 | TRBV6-5 | ASRDPSAGSSYEQY
TRBJ2-3 | 13 | TRBV7-9 | ASSFEGGRTDTQY
TRBJ2-3 | 13 | TRBV7-9 | ASSPEGGWTDTQY
TRBJ2-3 | 16 | TRBV4-2 | ASSQGSGKRPSTDTQY
TRBJ2-3 | 12 | TRBV12-3/TRBV12-4 | ASRRIGSTDTQY
TRBJ2-1 | 11 | TRBV10-1 | ASSEGLQNEQF
TRBJ2-3 | 14 | TRBV11-2 | ASSLNSGGWADTQY
TRBJ2-7 | 11 | TRBV20-1 | SADRDRGYEQY
TRBJ1-2 | 15 | TRBV20-1 | SARGYRDRVPEDGYT
TRBJ1-3 | 13 | TRBV4-3 | ASSQEDGSENTIY
TRBJ2-3 | 9 | TRBV27 | ASSLEGRIK
TRBJ1-6 | 16 | TRBV11-2 | ASSSWGLCKSSNSPLH
TRBJ2-2 | 14 | TRBV3-2 | ASSQGERANTGELF
TRBJ1-5 | 11 | TRBV29-1 | SVVTGGRGAQH
TRBJ2-2 | 14 | TRBV6-1 | ASRSLAGGYTGELF
TRBJ1-4 | 12 | TRBV7-2 | ASSFPSANEKLF
TRBJ2-2 | 12 | TRBV20-1 | SAREGSVDGELF
TRBJ2-4 | 15 | TRBV7-8 | ASSQPPGRGAKNIQY
TRBJ2-1 | 12 | TRBV7-6 | ASSYGGAPNEQF
TRBJ1-2 | 13 | TRBV12-3/TRBV12-4 | ASRGTRDRSYGYT
TRBJ2-3 | 10 | TRBV9 | ASSALADTQY
TRBJ1-1 | 12 | TRBV11-2 | ASSLGESLTEAF
TRBJ2-1 | 17 | TRBV6-1 | ASSPLGGLLGSSYNEQF
TRBJ1-2 | 12 | TRBV7-2 | ASSFGQGGYGYT
TRBJ2-5 | 13 | TRBV11-2 | ASSLDSPGARTQY
TRBJ2-3 | 11 | TRBV4-2 | ASSPLGVDTQY
TRBJ2-3 | 14 | TRBV5-6 | ASSGAGAPDTDTQY
TRBJ2-3 | 15 | TRBV5-6 | ASSLSLGVGHTDTQY
TRBJ2-7 | 11 | TRBV29-1 | SVEVVPATEQY
TRBJ2-1 | 8 | TRBV29-1 | SATRDIPL
TRBJ1-2 | 10 | TRBV28 | ASRQPNYGYT
TRBJ2-5 | 14 | TRBV7-2 | ASSFRAMGAQETQY
TRBJ1-5 | 11 | TRBV30 | AWSVGINQPQH
TRBJ2-1 | 13 | TRBV25-1 | ASSEPRTTYNEQF
TRBJ2-2 | 16 | TRBV14 | ASSQIPGHSFDTGELF
TRBJ2-3 | 14 | TRBV7-9 | ASSLSATIRTDTQY
TRBJ1-2 | 10 | TRBV20-1 | SSWEANYGYT
TRBJ2-5 | 14 | TRBV11-2 | ASSLDAGGPQETQY
TRBJ1-6 | 12 | TRBV7-2 | ASRSGTGGTPLH
TRBJ2-3 | 12 | TRBV29-1 | SVPKGSGTDTQY
TRBJ2-1 | 11 | TRBV10-2 | ASSLDYSNEQF